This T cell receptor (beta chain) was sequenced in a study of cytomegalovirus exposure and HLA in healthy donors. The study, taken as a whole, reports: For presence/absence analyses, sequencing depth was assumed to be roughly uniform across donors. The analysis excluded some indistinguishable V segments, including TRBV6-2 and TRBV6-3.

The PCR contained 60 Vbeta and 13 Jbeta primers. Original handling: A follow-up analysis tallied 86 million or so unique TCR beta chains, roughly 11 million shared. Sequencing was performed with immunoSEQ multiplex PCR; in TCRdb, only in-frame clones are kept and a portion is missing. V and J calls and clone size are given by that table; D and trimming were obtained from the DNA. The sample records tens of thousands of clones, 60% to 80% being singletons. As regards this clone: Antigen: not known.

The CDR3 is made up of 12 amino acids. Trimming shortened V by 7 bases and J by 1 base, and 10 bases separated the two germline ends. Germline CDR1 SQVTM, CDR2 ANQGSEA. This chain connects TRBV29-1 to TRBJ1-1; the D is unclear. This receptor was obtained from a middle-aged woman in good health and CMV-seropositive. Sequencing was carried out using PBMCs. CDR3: CSGDAGNTEAFF. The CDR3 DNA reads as TGCAGCGGCGACGCGGGGAACACTGAAGCTTTCTTT.